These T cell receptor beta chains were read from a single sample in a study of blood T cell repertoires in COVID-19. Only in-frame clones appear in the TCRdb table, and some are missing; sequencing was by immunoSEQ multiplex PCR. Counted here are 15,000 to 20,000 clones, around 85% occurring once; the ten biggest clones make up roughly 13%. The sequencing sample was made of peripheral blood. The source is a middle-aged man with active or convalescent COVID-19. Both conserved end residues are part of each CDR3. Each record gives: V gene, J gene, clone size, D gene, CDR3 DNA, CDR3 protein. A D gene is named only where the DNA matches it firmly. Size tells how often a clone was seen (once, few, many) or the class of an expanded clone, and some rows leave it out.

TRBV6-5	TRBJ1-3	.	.	TGTGCCAGTACGCAGCCCGCAGGGAGAAACACCATATATTTT	CASTQPAGRNTIYF
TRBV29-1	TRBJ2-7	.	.	TGCAGCGTCCTGACAGTCAACGAGCAGTACTTC	CSVLTVNEQYF
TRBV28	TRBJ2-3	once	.	TGTGCCAGCAGAACAGGCGGGGAGAGCACAGATACGCAGTATTTT	CASRTGGESTDTQYF
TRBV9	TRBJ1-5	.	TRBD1	TGTGCCAGCAGCGTCACAGGGGGGAGTCAGCCCCAGCATTTT	CASSVTGGSQPQHF
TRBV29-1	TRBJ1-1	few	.	TGCAGCGTTATAACCAACCCCACGGTAAAAGCTTTCTTT	CSVITNPTVKAFF
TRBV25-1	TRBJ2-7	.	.	TGTGCCAGCAGGCGGGACCCCCTCCTCGAGCAGTACTTC	CASRRDPLLEQYF
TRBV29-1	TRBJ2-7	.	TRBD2	TGCAGCGGAAGACTAGCGGGGGGCTACGAGCAGTACTTC	CSGRLAGGYEQYF
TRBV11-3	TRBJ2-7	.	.	TGTGCCAGCAGCCCGGACACCTCCTACGAGCAGTACTTC	CASSPDTSYEQYF
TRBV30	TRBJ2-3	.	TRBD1	TGTGCCTCCCGCCCGGGGACAGGGTTAGATACGCAGTATTTT	CASRPGTGLDTQYF
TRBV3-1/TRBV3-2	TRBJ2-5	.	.	TGTGCCAGCAGCCCGACTGTTAACCAAGAGACCCAGTACTTC	CASSPTVNQETQYF
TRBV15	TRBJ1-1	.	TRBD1	TGTGCCACCAGCTTTGGGGACAGGGGAATACCTGAAGCTTTCTTT	CATSFGDRGIPEAFF
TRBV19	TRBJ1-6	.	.	TGTGCCAGTAGTCGGCAGGGGTGGGATTCACCCCTCCACTTT	CASSRQGWDSPLHF
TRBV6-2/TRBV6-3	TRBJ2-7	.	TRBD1	TGTGCCAGCAGTTCGGACAGGCAGAGCTCCTACGAGCAGTACTTC	CASSSDRQSSYEQYF
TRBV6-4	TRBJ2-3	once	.	TGTGCCAGCAGTGACTCCCAAGAGGGAGATACGCAGTATTTT	CASSDSQEGDTQYF
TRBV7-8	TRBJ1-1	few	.	TGTGCCAGCAGCTTGAACATCTTAGCGGAAGCTTTCTTT	CASSLNILAEAFF
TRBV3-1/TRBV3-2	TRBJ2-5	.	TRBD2	TGTGCCAGCAGCCCACGTCGGGCGGGAGGCAAAGAGACCCAGTACTTC	CASSPRRAGGKETQYF
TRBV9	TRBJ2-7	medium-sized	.	TGTGCCAGCAGCGTAGAAGGGGGTGTTGGGTACGAGCAGTACTTC	CASSVEGGVGYEQYF
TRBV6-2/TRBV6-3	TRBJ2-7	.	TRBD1	TGTGCCAGCAGCCGTCCCGGGACAGGGTACGAGCAGTACTTC	CASSRPGTGYEQYF
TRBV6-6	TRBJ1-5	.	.	TGTGCCAGCAGTTGGACAAGTAGCAATCAGCCCCAGCATTTT	CASSWTSSNQPQHF
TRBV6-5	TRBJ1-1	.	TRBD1	TGTGCCAGCAGGCCGACAGGGGGCCGACCTGAAGCTTTCTTT	CASRPTGGRPEAFF
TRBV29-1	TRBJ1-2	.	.	TGCAGCGTTGCGGAACAGGCTAAACGGATTGTGGGCTACACCTTC	CSVAEQAKRIVGYTF
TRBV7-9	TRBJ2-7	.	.	TGTGCCAGCAGCCTAATGGGGCAGATACACTACGAGCAGTACTTC	CASSLMGQIHYEQYF
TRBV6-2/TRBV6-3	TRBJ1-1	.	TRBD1	TGTGCCAGCAGTACGGGACAGGGGGCCTTGAACACTGAAGCTTTCTTT	CASSTGQGALNTEAFF
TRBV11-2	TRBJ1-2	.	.	TGTGCCAGCAGCTCCACAGGGACGTATGGCTACACCTTC	CASSSTGTYGYTF
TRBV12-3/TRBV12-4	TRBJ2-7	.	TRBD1	TGTGCCAGCACCACGACAGGGGGCGAGCAGTACTTC	CASTTTGGEQYF
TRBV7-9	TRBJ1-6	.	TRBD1	TGTGCCAGCCTGCGGACAGGGGATTCACCCCTCCACTTT	CASLRTGDSPLHF
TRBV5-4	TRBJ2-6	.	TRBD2	TGTGCCAGCAGCTTGGCGGCGGGGGGCTCTGGGGCCAACGTCCTGACTTTC	CASSLAAGGSGANVLTF
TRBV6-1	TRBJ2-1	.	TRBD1	TGTGCCAGCAGTGCGAAGGGACAGGGGGTTTTAAGGTTTTTTAGCGATGAGCAGTTCTTC	CASSAKGQGVLRFFSDEQFF
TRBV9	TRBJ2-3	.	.	TGTGCCAGCAGCCCAATGACAGTCAGTGGGGATACGCAGTATTTT	CASSPMTVSGDTQYF
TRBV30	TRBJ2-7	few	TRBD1	TGTGCCTGGAGCAGGGACAGGGCTTACGAGCAGTACTTC	CAWSRDRAYEQYF
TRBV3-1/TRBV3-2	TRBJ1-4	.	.	TGTGCCAGCAGCCAAGAAGTCCAGGGGAATGAAAAACTGTTTTTT	CASSQEVQGNEKLFF
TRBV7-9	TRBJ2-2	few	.	TGTGCCAGCAGCCCCCAGGGGACCGGGGAGCTGTTTTTT	CASSPQGTGELFF
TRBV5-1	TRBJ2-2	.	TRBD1	TGCGCCAGCAGCCCCGGGACAGGGGTACACGGGGAGCTGTTTTTT	CASSPGTGVHGELFF
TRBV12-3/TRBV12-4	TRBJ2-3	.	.	TGTGCCAGCAGTTTTAGGGAGGATACGCAGTATTTT	CASSFREDTQYF
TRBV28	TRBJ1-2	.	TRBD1	TGTGCCAGCAGTATACAGGGGGCGGGCTATGGCTACACCTTC	CASSIQGAGYGYTF
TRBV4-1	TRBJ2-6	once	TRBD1	TGCGCCAGCAGCCCACAACAGGGGTCCGGGGCCAACGTCCTGACTTTC	CASSPQQGSGANVLTF
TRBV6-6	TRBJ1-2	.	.	TGTGCCAGCAGTCTAAAGGGGGACTATGGCTACACCTTC	CASSLKGDYGYTF
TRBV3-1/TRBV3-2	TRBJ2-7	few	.	TGTGCCAGCAGGCTAAGTGGGACACTATCCTACGAGCAGTACTTC	CASRLSGTLSYEQYF
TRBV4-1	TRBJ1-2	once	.	TGCGCCAGCAGCCAAGAGGCGGCAGACCACTATGGCTACACCTTC	CASSQEAADHYGYTF
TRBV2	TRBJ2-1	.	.	TGTGCCAGCAGTGACGACTGGAGCTCCTACAATGAGCAGTTCTTC	CASSDDWSSYNEQFF
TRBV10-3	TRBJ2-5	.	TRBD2	TGTGCCATCAGTGAGCCCCCGGGGGGAAGCCAAGAGACCCAGTACTTC	CAISEPPGGSQETQYF
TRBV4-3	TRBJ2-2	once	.	TGCGCCAGCAGCCAAGGATACAGGGTGAACACCGGGGAGCTGTTTTTT	CASSQGYRVNTGELFF
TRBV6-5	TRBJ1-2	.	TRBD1	TGTGCCAGCAGCAGGGGGTCAGGGGACTATGGCTACACCTTC	CASSRGSGDYGYTF
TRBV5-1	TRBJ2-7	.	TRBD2	TGCGCCAGCAGCTATACTAGCGGGGGGATATCCTACGAGCAGTACTTC	CASSYTSGGISYEQYF
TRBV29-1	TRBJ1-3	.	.	TGCAGCGTTATTAACTCTGGAAACACCATATATTTT	CSVINSGNTIYF
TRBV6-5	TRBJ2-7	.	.	TGTGCCAGCAGTTCCGTGACTTACGAGCAGTACTTC	CASSSVTYEQYF
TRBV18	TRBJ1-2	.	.	TGTGCCAGCTCACCACCGGGGCCAGCAGGCTATGGCTACACCTTC	CASSPPGPAGYGYTF
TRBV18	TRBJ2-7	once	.	TGTGCCAGCTCACCACCCCCGGACATACACCACGAGCAGTACTTC	CASSPPPDIHHEQYF
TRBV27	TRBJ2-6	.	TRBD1	TGTGCCAGCAGTTTATCCGGGACAGCTTTCTCTGGGGCCAACGTCCTGACTTTC	CASSLSGTAFSGANVLTF
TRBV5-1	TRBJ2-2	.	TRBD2	TGCGCCAGCAGCCCGGGGGGAGGGAAGAGCGCCGGGGAGCTGTTTTTT	CASSPGGGKSAGELFF
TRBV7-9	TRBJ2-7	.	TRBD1	TGTGCCAGCAGCTTTTCTTTGACAGGGGTCTCCTACGAGCAGTACTTC	CASSFSLTGVSYEQYF
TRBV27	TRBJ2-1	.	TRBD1	TGTGCCAGCAGTTTAGGGGACAGGGGGCTGAAGTTCTTC	CASSLGDRGLKFF
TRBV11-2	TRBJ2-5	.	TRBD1	TGTGCCAGCAGCAGGACCGGGACAGAGCAAGAGACCCAGTACTTC	CASSRTGTEQETQYF
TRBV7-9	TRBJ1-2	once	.	TGTGCCAGCAGCCGCCAGGCCAACTATGGCTACACCTTC	CASSRQANYGYTF
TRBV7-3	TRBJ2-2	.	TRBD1	TGTGCCAGCAGCTTAGGACAGGGGGCCCTGAACACCGGGGAGCTGTTTTTT	CASSLGQGALNTGELFF